This is a list of T cell receptor beta chains from one sample in a study of blood T cell repertoires in COVID-19. The assay was immunoSEQ multiplex PCR, and TCRdb's table has in-frame clones only and misses some. The data contain 120,000 to 150,000 clones, about 81% of them singletons. Sequencing was carried out using peripheral blood. Source of these receptors: a woman older than 75 with acute or convalescent COVID-19. CDR3s include the opening cysteine and the closing phenylalanine or tryptophan. The D gene is left open where the match is weak. Size tells how often a clone was seen (once, few, many) or the class of an expanded clone, and some rows leave it out.

V gene,D gene,clone size,J gene,CDR3 protein,CDR3 DNA
TRBV9,TRBD1,once,TRBJ2-5,CASSGDRGVETQYF,TGTGCCAGCAGCGGGGACAGGGGGGTGGAGACCCAGTACTTC
TRBV3-1/TRBV3-2,-,-,TRBJ2-5,CASSPPWGPEGTQYF,TGTGCCAGCAGCCCGCCTTGGGGGCCCGAGGGCACCCAGTACTTC
TRBV27,-,-,TRBJ1-2,CASRRAGGGNYGYTF,TGTGCCAGCAGAAGGGCGGGAGGCGGGAACTATGGCTACACCTTC
TRBV30,-,-,TRBJ1-2,CAWAAGYGYTF,TGTGCCTGGGCGGCAGGGTATGGCTACACCTTC
TRBV2,TRBD2,-,TRBJ2-5,CASSEPGGDLETQYF,TGTGCCAGCAGTGAACCGGGGGGGGATTTGGAGACCCAGTACTTC
TRBV5-5,TRBD1,-,TRBJ1-2,CASTGTGDGYTF,TGTGCCAGCACCGGGACAGGGGATGGCTACACCTTC
TRBV28,-,-,TRBJ2-3,CASSSFPTQYF,TGTGCCAGCAGTTCTTTCCCGACGCAGTATTTT
TRBV27,TRBD1,-,TRBJ1-6,CASSRLRGQGYNSPLHF,TGTGCCAGCAGTAGACTCCGGGGACAGGGTTATAATTCACCCCTCCACTTT
TRBV11-2,TRBD2,-,TRBJ2-3,CASSFGGGRGADTQYF,TGTGCCAGCAGCTTCGGTGGGGGGAGGGGCGCCGATACGCAGTATTTT
TRBV5-5,-,-,TRBJ1-2,CASISTGAGYTF,TGTGCCAGCATCTCAACTGGGGCCGGCTACACCTTC
TRBV4-2,-,-,TRBJ1-3,CASSQTPPGGNTIYF,TGTGCCAGCAGCCAAACCCCCCCAGGGGGAAACACCATATATTTT
TRBV28,-,-,TRBJ2-7,CATWGANYEQYF,TGTGCCACCTGGGGAGCTAACTACGAGCAGTACTTC
TRBV27,-,once,TRBJ2-5,CASSLYYKETQYF,TGTGCCAGCAGTTTATATTATAAAGAGACCCAGTACTTC
TRBV30,-,-,TRBJ1-1,CAWNSGGNTEAFF,TGTGCCTGGAACAGTGGTGGGAACACTGAAGCTTTCTTT
TRBV11-2,TRBD2,-,TRBJ2-1,CASSLHSGGYNEQFF,TGTGCCAGCAGCCTACACAGCGGGGGTTACAATGAGCAGTTCTTC
TRBV27,-,-,TRBJ1-6,CASSYGGWGSPLHF,TGTGCCAGCAGTTACGGGGGGTGGGGTTCACCCCTCCACTTT
TRBV2,-,-,TRBJ2-7,CASSEQGNEQYF,TGTGCCAGCAGTGAACAGGGTAACGAGCAGTACTTC
TRBV10-3,-,-,TRBJ1-1,CAIRVLTGRAEADTEAFF,TGTGCCATCAGGGTACTTACAGGGCGAGCGGAAGCAGACACTGAAGCTTTCTTT
TRBV4-2,-,once,TRBJ1-3,CASSQARGTGNTIYF,TGTGCCAGCAGCCAAGCCCGGGGTACTGGAAACACCATATATTTT
TRBV5-1,TRBD1,-,TRBJ2-5,CASSPGQLKQETQYF,TGCGCCAGCAGCCCGGGACAGCTTAAGCAAGAGACCCAGTACTTC